Listed here is a single TCR beta chain. The protocol was immunoSEQ multiplex PCR, while the TCRdb copy is restricted to in-frame clones and leaves out a portion. The profile shows roughly 230,000 clones, approximately 82% of them singletons. The entry originates in a study of blood T cell repertoires in COVID-19. Germline-derived CDR1 and CDR2 are KGHDR and SFDVKD. The CDR3 runs 15 residues. V lost 2 bases, J lost 8 bases, and 15 bases lay in between. The TCR originated in a man aged 35 to 55 with active or convalescent COVID-19. The sample was peripheral blood. V is TRBV24-1 and J is TRBJ2-1; a possible D gene is TRBD1 (5 bases). CDR3 loop: CATSDSVGRVHEQFF. The CDR3 DNA sequence: TGTGCCACCAGTGATTCGGTTGGCAGGGTCCATGAGCAGTTCTTC.